This TCR beta chain was captured in a study of OX40 agonist ivuxolimab in advanced cancers. The overall study: Head and neck, renal cell, melanoma or hepatocellular carcinoma were the cancers that dose-escalation patients had. Partial responses occurred in Three dose-escalation patients, one with hepatocellular carcinoma and two with cutaneous melanoma.

Points on this clone: What it binds is not known.

The protocol was immunoSEQ multiplex PCR, while the TCRdb copy is restricted to in-frame clones and leaves out a portion. The table shows around 120,000 clones, with 80% to 90% occurring only once. Germline CDR1 is KGHSH and CDR2 is LQKENI. V was pared by 6 bases and J by 1 base, with 18 bases between. The CDR3 runs to 16 residues. Broader study findings: Within 6 weeks, CD4+ and CD8+ blood T cells expanded clonally at 0.1 to 3.0 mg/kg. Clonal expansion in partial responders at 0.1-3.0 mg/kg ranked among the lowest.

This material consisted of CD4+ or CD8+ T cells sorted from blood, taken in a trial of the OX40 agonist ivuxolimab. The V gene is TRBV18, the J gene TRBJ1-1, with D uncertain. The sequence came from an adult with an advanced solid tumor such as melanoma, head and neck, liver or kidney cancer. The CDR3 bases are TGTGCCAGCTCCAGTCGGAGCGGGCTTTGGAACACTGAAGCTTTCTTT. It is translated as CASSSRSGLWNTEAFF.